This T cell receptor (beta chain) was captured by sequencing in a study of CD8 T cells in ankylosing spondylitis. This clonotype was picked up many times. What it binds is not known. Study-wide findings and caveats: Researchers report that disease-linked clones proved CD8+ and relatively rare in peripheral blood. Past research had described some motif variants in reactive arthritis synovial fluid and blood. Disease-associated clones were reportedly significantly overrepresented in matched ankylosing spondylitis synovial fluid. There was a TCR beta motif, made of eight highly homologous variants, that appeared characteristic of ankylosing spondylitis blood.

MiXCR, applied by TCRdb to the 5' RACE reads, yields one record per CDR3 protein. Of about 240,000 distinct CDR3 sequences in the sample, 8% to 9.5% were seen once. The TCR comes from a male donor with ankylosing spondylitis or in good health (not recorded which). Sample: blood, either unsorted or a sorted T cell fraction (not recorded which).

CDR3 amino acids: CASSIGGHEQYF. The DNA for the CDR3 is TGTGCCAGTAGTATTGGCGGCCACGAGCAGTACTTC. The chain uses TRBV19 and TRBJ2-7; D call uncertain. CDR1 and CDR2 (germline): LNHDA, SQIVND (reference sequence). The CDR3 covers 12 residues. V lost 3 bases, J lost 5 bases, and 8 bases lay in between.